Following are 23 T cell receptor beta chains from one sample sequenced in a study of OX40 agonist ivuxolimab in advanced cancers. Produced via immunoSEQ multiplex PCR; TCRdb's table is partial and in-frame only. The sample shows 25,000 to 35,000 clones, 65% to 85% of them seen only once. The sequences come from CD4+ or CD8+ T cells sorted from blood, collected in a trial of the OX40 agonist ivuxolimab. The receptors derive from an adult with an advanced solid tumor such as melanoma, head and neck, liver or kidney cancer.

V is TRBV10-2 and J is TRBJ2-1; D not resolved. CDR1 and CDR2 (germline): WSHSY, SAAADI. This CDR3 spans 14 amino acids. V was cut by 2 bases and J by 0 bases, with 5 bases left in between. In DNA form, the CDR3 reads TGCGCCAGCAGTGAGACGAGCTCCTACAATGAGCAGTTCTTC. This codes for CASSETSSYNEQFF.

The chain is built from TRBV27 and TRBJ2-3; the D gene is possibly TRBD2 (5 bases). Germline lookup yields CDR1 MNHEY and CDR2 SMNVEV (reference sequence). The V end lost 11 bases, the J end lost 2 bases, and 17 bases lay between the germline ends. The CDR3 is 14 residues long. The CDR3 region is CAGRRGRLTDTQYF. The CDR3 bases are TGTGCCGGGCGCCGGGGAAGGCTCACAGATACGCAGTATTTT.

V gene TRBV4-1 combines with J gene TRBJ1-5; D gene unclear. The CDR3 is 15 residues long. Germline V CDR1 and CDR2: MGHRA, YSYEKL. The V end lost 4 bases, the J end lost 3 bases, and 13 bases lay between the germline ends. The CDR3, as DNA: TGCGCCAGCAGCCGCCTTGACCGGGACAATCAGCCCCAGCATTTT. Its translation: CASSRLDRDNQPQHF.

This chain's CDR3 is CASSLGGVGEQFF. The CDR3 bases are TGTGCCAGCAGCTTAGGGGGAGTGGGCGAGCAGTTCTTC. The V call is TRBV11-2, the J call TRBJ2-1; tentatively, D is TRBD2 (5 bases). CDR3 length: 13 residues. Trimming removed 1 base at V and 10 bases at J, with 11 bases between. Germline V gene lookup returns CDR1 SGHAT and CDR2 FQNNGV. Supplemented by reference TRBV11-2 and TRBJ2-1, the full variable domain reads EAGVAQSPRYKIIEKRQSVAFWCNPISGHATLYWYQQILGQGPKLLIQFQNNGVVDDSQLPKDRFSAERLKGVDSTLKIQPAKLEDSAVYLCASSLGGVGEQFFGPGTRLTVL.

CDR3 nucleotide sequence: TGTGCCAGCAGCTTAGAGGGACAGATGAACACTGAAGCTTTCTTT. This codes for CASSLEGQMNTEAFF. The rearrangement joins TRBV9 to TRBJ1-1; 7 positions agree with TRBD1. The CDR3 spans 15 residues. Losses at the gene ends were 4 bases for V and 0 bases for J; bases not matched to a gene: 6. Germline loops: CDR1 SGDLS, CDR2 YYNGEE.

The CDR3, as DNA: TGCGCCAGCAGCTTGGTAGTGGGCACTGAAGCTTTCTTT. Translated, it gives CASSLVVGTEAFF. The rearrangement links TRBV5-1 to TRBJ1-1; no definite D call. The V and J ends lost 0 bases and 4 bases respectively, with 7 bases between them. The V gene's germline CDR1 is SGHRS and CDR2 YFSETQ. The CDR3 extends over 13 amino acids.

The CDR3 region has the DNA TGTGCCAGCAGCACAGGGGGTTGGAATCAGCCCCAGCATTTT. Translated: CASSTGGWNQPQHF. V usage is TRBV5-6 and J usage is TRBJ1-5, with TRBD1 matching 8 bases. Germline V CDR1 and CDR2: SGHDT, YYEEEE. V trimming: 4 bases; J trimming: 4 bases; junction bases outside the gene matches: 4. This CDR3 contains 14 residues. Full variable domain (missing parts from reference TRBV5-6 and TRBJ1-5): DAGVTQSPTHLIKTRGQQVTLRCSPKSGHDTVSWYQQALGQGPQFIFQYYEEEERQRGNFPDRFSGHQFPNYSSELNVNALLLGDSALYLCASSTGGWNQPQHFGDGTRLSIL.

The gene calls are TRBV6-5 and TRBJ2-7, with 9 bases that match TRBD1. With 2 bases clipped from V and 4 bases from J, the junction kept 9 bases outside the gene matches. The CDR3 is 16 residues long. CDR1 is MNHEY and CDR2 is SVGAGI in the germline V gene. CDR3 nucleotides: TGTGCCAGCAGTTACCCCCCGGGACAGGGCCTTTACGAGCAGTACTTC. Its protein is CASSYPPGQGLYEQYF.

This rearrangement joins TRBV28 to TRBJ2-7, with 9 bases identical to TRBD1. Germline-derived CDR1 and CDR2 are MDHEN and SYDVKM. The CDR3 has 15 residues. V lost 6 bases and J lost 3; bases outside the gene matches: 9. CDR3 amino acids: CASSFSDRGHYEQYF. In nucleotides, the CDR3 is TGTGCCAGCAGCTTCTCGGACAGGGGTCACTACGAGCAGTACTTC.

The chain recombines TRBV6-5 with TRBJ1-1, with TRBD1 identical over 8 bases. Germline CDR1 and CDR2: MNHEY and SVGAGI. The CDR3 contains 14 residues. After removal of 8 bases from V and 4 bases from J, the junction contained 9 bases not matched to a gene. CDR3 region: CASGPNRGGTEAFF. The DNA of the CDR3 is TGTGCCAGCGGACCAAACAGGGGGGGCACTGAAGCTTTCTTT.

V and J are TRBV11-1 and TRBJ2-7, with a weak D call TRBD1 (5 bases). Germline values: CDR1 SGHAT, CDR2 FQDESV (reference sequence). With 5 bases removed from V and 6 bases from J, the gap between germline ends came to 11 bases. The CDR3 has 12 amino acids. The DNA for the CDR3 is TGTGCCAGCAGCCCGCAGGGTCCCGAGCAGTACTTC. Protein product: CASSPQGPEQYF. Drawing the rest from reference TRBV11-1 and TRBJ2-7, the complete variable domain is EAEVAQSPRYKITEKSQAVAFWCDPISGHATLYWYRQILGQGPELLVQFQDESVVDDSQLPKDRFSAERLKGVDSTLKIQPAELGDSAMYLCASSPQGPEQYFGPGTRLTVT.

Concerning this clone itself: The junction departs from germline at one end; a sequencing error may be responsible. The chain links TRBV29-1 to TRBJ1-2, with 7 positions matching TRBD1. The CDR3 consists of 13 residues. Germline CDR1 reads SQVTM; CDR2 reads ANQGSEA. CDR3 loop: CSVEGGSNYGYTF. The CDR3 DNA follows: TGCAGCGTCGAAGGGGGCTCTAACTATGGCTACACCTTC.

This clone was counted only a few times. This chain uses TRBV4-1 with TRBJ2-2, with 8 positions matching TRBD2. CDR1 is MGHRA and CDR2 is YSYEKL in the germline V gene. Unmatched junction bases numbered 7, after V lost 1 base and J lost 6 bases. This CDR3 contains 16 residues. CDR3 coding DNA: TGCGCCAGCAGCCAAGTAGCACTAGCGGAGGCCGGGGAGCTGTTTTTT. This encodes CASSQVALAEAGELFF.

The chain has TRBV29-1 and TRBJ2-3; 8 nucleotides agree with TRBD2. Losses at the gene ends were 6 bases for V and 4 bases for J; bases not matched to a gene: 6. Germline CDR1 reads SQVTM; CDR2 reads ANQGSEA. The CDR3 is made up of 13 amino acids. Written as DNA, the CDR3 is TGCAGCGTCGGGGGGGTAGTGCCAGATACGCAGTATTTT. Residues: CSVGGVVPDTQYF.

The genes are TRBV10-2 and TRBJ2-7; D possibly corresponds to TRBD1 (5 bases). This CDR3 contains 15 residues. Germline V gene sequence: CDR1 WSHSY, CDR2 SAAADI. V was pared by 6 bases and J by 0 bases, with 15 bases between. The CDR3 DNA sequence: TGCGCCAGCAGCCCGGGTGGGGCGAGCTCCTACGAGCAGTACTTC. It is translated as CASSPGGASSYEQYF.

V is TRBV14 and J is TRBJ2-3; 7 nucleotides match TRBD2. The CDR3 totals 16 residues. CDR1 and CDR2 (germline): SGHDN, FVKESK. V gave up 2 bases and J gave up 3 bases; unmatched junction bases: 8. CDR3 sequence (DNA): TGTGCCAGCAGCCAAAAGAGTGGCGGGAGAACAGATACGCAGTATTTT. Encoded protein: CASSQKSGGRTDTQYF. Together with reference TRBV14 and TRBJ2-3, the CDR3 gives the full variable domain: EAGVTQFPSHSVIEKGQTVTLRCDPISGHDNLYWYRRVMGKEIKFLLHFVKESKQDESGMPNNRFLAERTGGTYSTLKVQPAELEDSGVYFCASSQKSGGRTDTQYFGPGTRLTVL.

This clone showed up just once. The CDR3 DNA reads as TGTGCCAGCAGCTTAGAAGGGGGTTTCGACACCGGGGAGCTGTTTTTT. Protein: CASSLEGGFDTGELFF. V usage is TRBV11-3 and J usage is TRBJ2-2, with D perhaps matching TRBD1 (6 bases). Trimming pared 0 bases from V and 3 bases from J, leaving 11 bases between. CDR3 size: 16 residues. From germline, CDR1 is SGHNT and CDR2 YENEEA.

The CDR3 coding sequence is TGTGCCTGGAGTGCCCTCTTGGCGGGGGTGCAAGAGACCCAGTACTTC. Translated, it gives CAWSALLAGVQETQYF. J is TRBJ2-5 and V is TRBV30; 7 nucleotides agree with TRBD2. The CDR3 spans 16 residues. V lost 1 base and J lost 2; bases outside the gene matches: 10. Per germline, CDR1 GTSNPN and CDR2 SVGIG (reference sequence). The full variable domain, completed using reference TRBV30 and TRBJ2-5, is SQTIHQWPATLVQPVGSPLSLECTVEGTSNPNLYWYRQAAGRGLQLLFYSVGIGQISSEVPQNLSASRPQDRQFILSSKKLLLSDSGFYLCAWSALLAGVQETQYFGPGTRLLVL.

The chain is built from TRBV4-1 and TRBJ1-2; D unresolved. V lost 4 bases to trimming and J lost 6 bases, with 18 bases between them. The CDR3 runs 15 residues. Per the germline V gene, CDR1 is MGHRA and CDR2 is YSYEKL. The CDR3 reads CASSPGPPPSHGYTF. DNA of the CDR3: TGCGCCAGCAGCCCTGGCCCCCCACCATCGCATGGCTACACCTTC.

The chain employs TRBV27 and TRBJ2-1; D uncertain. The CDR3 runs 14 residues. Trimming took 5 bases from V and 2 from J, leaving 10 bases between them. The germline CDR1 and CDR2 sequences are MNHEY and SMNVEV (reference sequence). The DNA of the CDR3 is TGTGCCAGCAGTCCTACCTCCCCCTACAATGAGCAGTTCTTC. The encoded protein is CASSPTSPYNEQFF.

The chain combines TRBV7-9 with TRBJ2-7, with TRBD2 matching over 7 bases. After removal of 5 bases from V and 2 bases from J, the junction contained 9 bases not matched to a gene. The germline V gene encodes CDR1 SEHNR and CDR2 FQNEAQ (reference sequence). CDR3 length: 15 amino acids. The CDR3 loop is CASSHARDYPYEQYF. DNA for the CDR3: TGTGCCAGCAGCCATGCCCGGGACTATCCCTACGAGCAGTACTTC.

The genes are TRBV15 and TRBJ1-4; D is perhaps TRBD1 (6 bases). Germline-derived CDR1 and CDR2 are LNHNV and YYDKDF (reference sequence). There are 16 residues in the CDR3. Trimming stripped 1 base from V and 8 bases from J, with 17 bases between. Written as DNA, the CDR3 is TGTGCCACCAGCAGAGCCGGACAGACGTACAAGGAAAAACTGTTTTTT. Amino acids: CATSRAGQTYKEKLFF.

V gene TRBV6-1 combines with J gene TRBJ1-4; D is perhaps TRBD1 (5 bases). CDR3 size: 14 residues. Germline V gives CDR1 MNHNS, CDR2 SASEGT. The V end was cut by 4 bases, the J end by 8 bases, with 14 bases between. The CDR3 DNA reads TGTGCCAGCAGTGTTAGGCAGGGCAGAGAAAAACTGTTTTTT. The encoded protein is CASSVRQGREKLFF.